The present T cell receptor beta chain was sequenced within a study of radiotherapy plus CTLA-4 blockade in lung cancer. Whole-study findings and limits: After treatment with radiotherapy plus ipilimumab, TCR clones that came from the tumor expanded in blood. Reportedly, early blood T cell clone dynamics best predicted response, with interferon-beta.

Sequencing used immunoSEQ multiplex PCR; TCRdb keeps in-frame clones, though not all of them. Of about 68,000 clones in the sample, roughly 85% are singletons; the top ten hold 8.5% to 10%. The V gene lost 4 bases and the J gene lost 8 bases, with 19 bases spanning the gap. The germline gives CDR1 SGDLS, CDR2 YYNGEE. This CDR3 comprises 15 residues. In this sample, this clone turned up a few times. Its antigen remains unidentified. J is TRBJ2-4 and V is TRBV9; perhaps TRBD2 as D (6 bases). The sample was peripheral blood, taken from a patient treated with radiotherapy plus ipilimumab. The source of this sequence is a human donor with non-small cell lung cancer who had a complete response to radiotherapy plus ipilimumab. For the CDR3, the DNA is TGTGCCAGCAGCCCAGGGAGTAGCGGAGAGGACATTCAGTACTTC. Amino acid sequence: CASSPGSSGEDIQYF.